A single sample gave rise to the 29 T cell receptor beta chains below, sequenced in a study of beta chain features in type 1 diabetes. Of the isolated RNA, all was reverse transcribed, and so the sequenced material was expressed TCRB transcripts. Sequenced by immunoSEQ multiplex PCR; TCRdb stores in-frame clones only, minus some. The sample shows approximately 38,000 clones, about two thirds of them seen only once. Sequencing was done on a sample of Tregs from blood. Source of these receptors: a woman in her twenties or thirties in good health.

This clone was seen a few times. The CDR3 DNA follows: TGTGCCAGCAGCCAAGAGGCAGCGGGAGTACGAGGGGAGACCCAGTACTTC. Encoded protein: CASSQEAAGVRGETQYF. The chain joins TRBV14 to TRBJ2-5; 8 nucleotides agree with TRBD2. Germline-derived CDR1 and CDR2 are SGHDN and FVKESK. The CDR3 covers 17 residues. Germline trimming cut 0 bases from V and 5 bases from J; bases unmatched to any gene: 11.

This chain joins TRBV30 and TRBJ2-5; 7 bases are a match to TRBD2. This CDR3 is 13 amino acids long. The J segment lost 7 bases and the V segment lost 1 base, leaving 6 bases of the junction unmatched. Germline loops: CDR1 GTSNPN, CDR2 SVGIG (reference sequence). For the CDR3, the DNA is TGTGCCTGGAGTGGACAGTCTAGCGGGACCCAGTACTTC. Its protein product is CAWSGQSSGTQYF.

V and J are TRBV18 and TRBJ2-5; TRBD1 matches at 7 bases. Gene TRBJ2-7 matches the end of the DNA better, so the J call may be wrong. CDR3 length: 16 amino acids. Germline V gene lookup returns CDR1 KGHSH and CDR2 LQKENI. DNA for the CDR3: TGTGCCAGCTCACCTCCGGGTTCGGACAGGAATTACGAGCAGTACTTC. It translates to CASSPPGSDRNYEQYF.

This clone came up a few times. The chain uses TRBV10-3 and TRBJ2-3; D ambiguous. Germline values: CDR1 ENHRY, CDR2 SYGVKD. V was trimmed by 8 bases and J by 2 bases, leaving 14 bases between them. The length of the CDR3 is 14 residues. Here the CDR3 reads CAIRARQATDTQYF. As DNA, the CDR3 is TGTGCCATCCGAGCCCGACAAGCCACAGATACGCAGTATTTT.

The chain combines TRBV5-1 with TRBJ2-1; D perhaps matches TRBD2 (5 bases). There are 13 residues in the CDR3. Germline assignment: CDR1 SGHRS and CDR2 YFSETQ. Trimming took off 3 bases at V and 8 bases at J, with 12 bases between the two ends. The CDR3 DNA sequence: TGCGCCAGCAGCTCGGTGTTGGGAGATGAGCAGTTCTTC. This encodes CASSSVLGDEQFF.

This rearrangement joins TRBV2 to TRBJ2-3; TRBD1 aligns across 9 bases. The CDR3 is made up of 14 amino acids. Germline V lookup: CDR1 SNHLY, CDR2 FYNNEI. V lost 6 bases and J lost 4; bases outside the gene matches: 5. The CDR3 loop is CASRTGGFADTQYF. DNA for the CDR3: TGTGCCAGCAGGACAGGGGGTTTCGCAGATACGCAGTATTTT.

This chain links TRBV7-8 with TRBJ1-1; perhaps TRBD1 as D (5 bases). Trimming cost V 0 bases and J 4 bases, with 12 bases left between them. The CDR3 is 15 residues long. Germline V lookup: CDR1 SGHVS, CDR2 FQNEAQ. The CDR3: CASSLAVQGPTEAFF. The CDR3 DNA sequence: TGTGCCAGCAGCTTAGCGGTTCAGGGCCCCACTGAAGCTTTCTTT.

This sequence joins TRBV7-2 and TRBJ2-7; TRBD1 matches at 8 bases. J lost 1 base, V lost 1 base, and 3 bases had no gene match. This CDR3 region has 15 residues. Germline V gene sequence: CDR1 SGHTA, CDR2 FQGNSA. The CDR3 loop is CASSLDGTGSYEQYF. For the CDR3, the DNA is TGTGCCAGCAGCTTAGACGGGACAGGATCCTACGAGCAGTACTTC.

The rearrangement links TRBV6-6 to TRBJ2-3; possible D gene TRBD1, 5 bases. V was clipped by 5 bases and J by 4 bases, with 16 bases between them. The CDR3 is made up of 15 amino acids. Germline assignment: CDR1 MNHNY and CDR2 SVGAGI (reference sequence). The CDR3 coding sequence is TGTGCCAGCAGTGACGCTCAGGGTCTCGCAGATACGCAGTATTTT. Its protein product is CASSDAQGLADTQYF.

The rearrangement joins TRBV7-9 to TRBJ2-7, with 7 nucleotides matching TRBD1. Germline-derived CDR1 and CDR2 are SEHNR and FQNEAQ (reference sequence). The CDR3 length is 15 residues. After removal of 5 bases from V and 1 base from J, the junction contained 8 bases not matched to a gene. For the CDR3, the DNA is TGTGCCAGCAGCCGAGGACAGGCCCCATCCTACGAGCAGTACTTC. Its protein is CASSRGQAPSYEQYF.

The V gene is TRBV6-1, the J gene TRBJ2-1, with TRBD1 matching over 10 bases. The germline V gene encodes CDR1 MNHNS and CDR2 SASEGT. The CDR3 loop spans 15 amino acids. V shed 11 bases, J shed 2 bases, and the junction held 9 bases outside the gene matches. The CDR3 nucleotides are TGTGCCGGAGGAGTGGGGACAGGGGCCTACAATGAGCAGTTCTTC. Protein: CAGGVGTGAYNEQFF.

This clone appeared a few times. This chain uses TRBV19 with TRBJ2-1; 7 bases align to TRBD1. Germline loops: CDR1 LNHDA, CDR2 SQIVND (reference sequence). V lost 4 bases and J lost 1; bases outside the gene matches: 7. The length of the CDR3 is 16 residues. The CDR3 sequence: CASSSGQAISYNEQFF. The CDR3 DNA reads TGTGCCAGTAGTAGCGGACAGGCCATATCCTACAATGAGCAGTTCTTC.

There are a few counts of this clone. The CDR3 here is CASSLGLAVYEQYF. CDR3 sequence (DNA): TGTGCCAGCAGCTTGGGACTAGCGGTCTACGAGCAGTACTTC. This chain links TRBV7-2 with TRBJ2-7, with TRBD2 matching 11 bases. The CDR3 runs to 14 residues. The germline gives CDR1 SGHTA, CDR2 FQGNSA. V shed 3 bases and J 3 bases; nucleotides not matched to a gene: 1.

The chain links TRBV10-3 to TRBJ2-3; perhaps TRBD2 as D (7 bases). Trimming took 10 bases from V and 2 from J, leaving 16 bases between them. This CDR3 has 14 amino acids. Germline V gene lookup returns CDR1 ENHRY and CDR2 SYGVKD. The CDR3 loop is CATRPGGPTDTQYF. The CDR3 bases are TGTGCCACCAGGCCCGGGGGGCCCACAGATACGCAGTATTTT.

There are a few counts of this clone. The chain employs TRBV7-2 and TRBJ2-5, with 7 nucleotides matching TRBD1. The CDR3 totals 16 residues. CDR1 and CDR2 (germline): SGHTA, FQGNSA. Trimming removed 5 bases from V and 0 bases from J; junction bases left unmatched: 9. This CDR3 is CASSPTGTVYQETQYF. The CDR3 DNA follows: TGTGCCAGCAGCCCTACGGGGACAGTGTACCAAGAGACCCAGTACTTC.

V gene TRBV4-2 combines with J gene TRBJ2-1; 13 bases are a match to TRBD2. Germline loops: CDR1 LGHNA, CDR2 YNFKEQ. V dropped 1 base and J dropped 0; count of bases not matched to a gene: 9. CDR3 length: 20 amino acids. The CDR3 spells CASSQASGLAGFSSYNEQFF. CDR3 DNA: TGTGCCAGCAGCCAAGCCTCGGGACTAGCGGGATTCAGCTCCTACAATGAGCAGTTCTTC.

V usage is TRBV4-2 and J usage is TRBJ2-1, with D possibly TRBD2 on 7 matching bases. Looked up from germline, CDR1 is LGHNA and CDR2 is YNFKEQ. Trimming pared 0 bases from V and 5 bases from J, leaving 20 bases between. This CDR3 region has 18 residues. The CDR3 DNA reads as TGTGCCAGCAGCCAAGAGGGAAGGGGGGGAGTAAGGGACAATGAGCAGTTCTTC. Translation: CASSQEGRGGVRDNEQFF.

The genes are TRBV23-1 and TRBJ2-2; 13 positions agree with TRBD2. TRBV23-1 is an open reading frame, and its role is uncertain. V dropped 2 bases and J dropped 4; count of bases not matched to a gene: 10. The CDR3 contains 19 residues. CDR3 residues: CASSQTLGTSGNPTGELFF. In DNA form, the CDR3 reads TGCGCCAGCAGTCAAACCCTTGGGACTAGCGGGAACCCCACCGGGGAGCTGTTTTTT.

The chain couples TRBV5-1 to TRBJ2-1; D is perhaps TRBD1 (6 bases). The CDR3 is made up of 18 amino acids. V lost 2 bases, J lost 0 bases, and 18 bases lay in between. The germline gives CDR1 SGHRS, CDR2 YFSETQ. The CDR3 region has the DNA TGCGCCAGCAGCTTATCATTGGACAGCCCTCTCTCCTACAATGAGCAGTTCTTC. Its protein is CASSLSLDSPLSYNEQFF.

The chain joins TRBV7-2 to TRBJ2-7, with D possibly matching TRBD2 (5 bases). Germline V gives CDR1 SGHTA, CDR2 FQGNSA. The V end lost 6 bases, the J end lost 4 bases, and 16 bases lay between the germline ends. The CDR3 runs to 14 residues. The CDR3 coding sequence is TGTGCCAGCAGGAGGGCGCCCCAGATATACGAGCAGTACTTC. This sequence encodes CASRRAPQIYEQYF.

The rearrangement links TRBV29-1 to TRBJ2-2, with D unresolved. Germline V gene lookup returns CDR1 SQVTM and CDR2 ANQGSEA. The CDR3 extends over 10 amino acids. Between the trimmed V and J ends, which lost 6 bases and 6 bases, there was a span of 5 bases. The DNA of the CDR3 is TGCAGCGTCCTCTCCGGGGAGCTGTTTTTT. Translated, it gives CSVLSGELFF.

This chain's CDR3 is CASSLQGGFQNIQYF. CDR3 DNA sequence: TGTGCCAGCAGCTTACAGGGTGGATTCCAAAACATTCAGTACTTC. This rearrangement joins TRBV7-3 to TRBJ2-4; maybe TRBD1 (5 bases). The V gene lost 2 bases and the J gene lost 5 bases, with 13 bases spanning the gap. The CDR3 is made up of 15 amino acids. CDR1 is SGHTA, CDR2 FQGTGA, per germline.

The rearrangement joins TRBV7-2 to TRBJ2-4; D is uncertain. Between the trimmed V and J ends, which lost 3 bases and 7 bases, there was a span of 10 bases. The CDR3 sequence is 13 residues long. Germline V gene sequence: CDR1 SGHTA, CDR2 FQGNSA. This chain's CDR3 is CASSLGARNIQYF. The CDR3 bases are TGTGCCAGCAGCTTGGGCGCAAGGAACATTCAGTACTTC.

The chain couples TRBV5-1 to TRBJ2-7; the match to TRBD2 covers 9 bases. Germline-derived CDR1 and CDR2 are SGHRS and YFSETQ. This CDR3 is built from 15 residues. Trimming at V came to 0 bases and at J to 6 bases, leaving 7 bases not matched to a gene. CDR3 loop: CASSLVLAGTLEQYF. DNA for the CDR3: TGCGCCAGCAGCTTGGTGCTAGCGGGAACTCTCGAGCAGTACTTC.

A few counts support this clone. This chain joins TRBV7-9 and TRBJ2-5; D is uncertain. V dropped 5 bases and J dropped 4 bases, with 8 bases sitting between them. Germline loops: CDR1 SEHNR, CDR2 FQNEAQ (reference sequence). CDR3 length: 12 amino acids. As DNA, the CDR3 is TGTGCCAGCAGCCCCGGTTTAGAGACCCAGTACTTC. As protein: CASSPGLETQYF. Filled out from reference TRBV7-9 and TRBJ2-5, the complete variable domain reads DTGVSQNPRHKITKRGQNVTFRCDPISEHNRLYWYRQTLGQGPEFLTYFQNEAQLEKSRLLSDRFSAERPKGSFSTLEIQRTEQGDSAMYLCASSPGLETQYFGPGTRLLVL.

The V and J genes are TRBV7-6 and TRBJ2-1, with D unresolved. This CDR3 is 14 amino acids long. The germline V gene has CDR1 SGHVS and CDR2 FNYEAQ. The V and J ends lost 4 bases and 4 bases respectively, with 11 bases between them. The CDR3 region has the DNA TGTGCCAGCAGCTCGCAGACTGTTTACAATGAGCAGTTCTTC. Protein product: CASSSQTVYNEQFF.

The chain employs TRBV27 and TRBJ1-5; 10 nucleotides agree with TRBD1. Germline CDR1 reads MNHEY; CDR2 reads SMNVEV (reference sequence). Trimming cost V 7 bases and J 7 bases; bases outside gene matches: 7. CDR3 size: 14 residues. CDR3 bases: TGTGCCAGCACCAGGACAGGGGGGGGCCAGCCCCAGCATTTT. It encodes CASTRTGGGQPQHF.

This chain links TRBV5-1 with TRBJ2-5, with 10 bases matching TRBD2. This CDR3 has 15 residues. Trimming took 5 bases from V and 0 from J; bases not matched to a gene: 4. Germline V CDR1 and CDR2: SGHRS, YFSETQ. In DNA, the CDR3 is TGCGCCAGCAGTCTAGCGGGAGTGGACCAAGAGACCCAGTACTTC. Its translation: CASSLAGVDQETQYF.

This clone was detected only once. The chain couples TRBV5-4 to TRBJ2-1; TRBD2 aligns across 12 bases. The CDR3 contains 14 residues. Losses at the gene ends were 3 bases for V and 8 bases for J; bases not matched to a gene: 3. CDR1 SGHNT and CDR2 YYREEE come from the germline V gene (reference sequence). CDR3 amino acids: CASSWGLAGDEQFF. The DNA for the CDR3 is TGTGCCAGCAGCTGGGGACTAGCGGGTGATGAGCAGTTCTTC.